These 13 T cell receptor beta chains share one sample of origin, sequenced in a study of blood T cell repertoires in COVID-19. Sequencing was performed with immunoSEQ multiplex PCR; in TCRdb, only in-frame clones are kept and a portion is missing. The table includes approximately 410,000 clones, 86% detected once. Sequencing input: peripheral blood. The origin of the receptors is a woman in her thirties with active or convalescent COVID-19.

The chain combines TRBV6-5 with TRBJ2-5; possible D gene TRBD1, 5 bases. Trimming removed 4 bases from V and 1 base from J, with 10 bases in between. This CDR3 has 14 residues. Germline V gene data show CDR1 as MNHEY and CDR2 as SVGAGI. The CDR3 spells CASSWLDSQETQYF. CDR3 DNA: TGTGCCAGCAGTTGGCTCGACAGCCAAGAGACCCAGTACTTC.

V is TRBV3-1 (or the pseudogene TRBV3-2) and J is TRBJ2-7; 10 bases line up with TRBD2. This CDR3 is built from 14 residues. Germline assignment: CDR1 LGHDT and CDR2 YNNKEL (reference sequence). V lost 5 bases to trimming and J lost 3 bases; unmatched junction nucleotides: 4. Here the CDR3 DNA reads TGTGCCAGCAGCTCCCGGACTAGCGGCTACGAGCAGTACTTC. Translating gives CASSSRTSGYEQYF.

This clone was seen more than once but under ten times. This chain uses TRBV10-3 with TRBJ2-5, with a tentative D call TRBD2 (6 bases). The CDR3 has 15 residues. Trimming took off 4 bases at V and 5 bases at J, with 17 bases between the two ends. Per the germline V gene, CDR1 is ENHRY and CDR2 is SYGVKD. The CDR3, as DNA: TGTGCCATCAGTGTGGGCGGGGAAGGTATCGAGACCCAGTACTTC. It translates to CAISVGGEGIETQYF.

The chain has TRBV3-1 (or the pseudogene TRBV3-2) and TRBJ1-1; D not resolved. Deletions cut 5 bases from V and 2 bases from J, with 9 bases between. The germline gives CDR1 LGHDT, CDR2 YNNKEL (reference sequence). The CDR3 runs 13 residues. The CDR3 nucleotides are TGTGCCAGCAGCGTTACAGCCAACACTGAAGCTTTCTTT. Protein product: CASSVTANTEAFF.

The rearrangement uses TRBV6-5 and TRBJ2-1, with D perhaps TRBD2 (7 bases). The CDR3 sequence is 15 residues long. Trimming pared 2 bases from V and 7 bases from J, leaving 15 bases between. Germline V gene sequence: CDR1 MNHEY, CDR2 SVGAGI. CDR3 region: CASSYGRGGLNEQFF. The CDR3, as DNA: TGTGCCAGCAGTTACGGAAGGGGGGGCCTAAATGAGCAGTTCTTC.

CDR3 sequence (DNA): TGTGCCAGCAGCCCCAGCGTGGGGACAGGGATAGGAGACTATGGCTACACCTTC. Protein: CASSPSVGTGIGDYGYTF. V and J are TRBV9 and TRBJ1-2; 9 bases agree with TRBD1. J gave up 3 bases and V 4 bases, and 16 bases lay outside the gene matches. CDR1 is SGDLS and CDR2 is YYNGEE in the germline V gene. The CDR3 runs to 18 residues.

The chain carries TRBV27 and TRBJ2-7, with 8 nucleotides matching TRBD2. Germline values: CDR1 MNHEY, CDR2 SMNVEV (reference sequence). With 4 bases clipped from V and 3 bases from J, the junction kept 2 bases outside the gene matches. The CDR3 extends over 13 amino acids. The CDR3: CASSSGGDYEQYF. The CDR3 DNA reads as TGTGCCAGCAGTTCCGGGGGGGACTACGAGCAGTACTTC.

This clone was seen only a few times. The CDR3 sequence: CASSVARGLNTEAFF. CDR3 sequence (DNA): TGTGCCAGCAGCGTAGCGAGGGGGCTGAACACTGAAGCTTTCTTT. The chain couples TRBV9 to TRBJ1-1; 7 bases agree with TRBD1. The V gene's germline CDR1 is SGDLS and CDR2 YYNGEE. After removal of 0 bases from V and 0 bases from J, the junction contained 2 bases not matched to a gene. The CDR3 length is 15 residues.

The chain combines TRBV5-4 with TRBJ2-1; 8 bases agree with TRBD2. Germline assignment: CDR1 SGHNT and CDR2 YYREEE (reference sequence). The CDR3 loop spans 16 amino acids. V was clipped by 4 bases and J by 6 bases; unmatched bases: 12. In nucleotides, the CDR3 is TGTGCCAGCAGCCGATCGCCAAGCGGGGGCTTCAATGAGCAGTTCTTC. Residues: CASSRSPSGGFNEQFF.

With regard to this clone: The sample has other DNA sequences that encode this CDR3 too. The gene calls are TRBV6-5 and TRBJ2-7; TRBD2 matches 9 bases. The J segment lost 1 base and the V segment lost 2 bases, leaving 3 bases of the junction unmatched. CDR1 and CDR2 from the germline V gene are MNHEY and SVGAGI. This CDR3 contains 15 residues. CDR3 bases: TGTGCCAGCAGTTACCGGCTAGCGGGATCCTACGAGCAGTACTTC. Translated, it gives CASSYRLAGSYEQYF.

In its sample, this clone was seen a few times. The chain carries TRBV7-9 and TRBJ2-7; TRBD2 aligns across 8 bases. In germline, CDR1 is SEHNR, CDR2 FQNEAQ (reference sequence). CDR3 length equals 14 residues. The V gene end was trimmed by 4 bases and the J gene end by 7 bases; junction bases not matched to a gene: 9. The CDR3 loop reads CASSSSGGLGEQYF. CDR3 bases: TGTGCCAGCAGCTCCTCGGGAGGGCTTGGTGAGCAGTACTTC. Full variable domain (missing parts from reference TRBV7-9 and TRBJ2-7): DTGVSQNPRHKITKRGQNVTFRCDPISEHNRLYWYRQTLGQGPEFLTYFQNEAQLEKSRLLSDRFSAERPKGSFSTLEIQRTEQGDSAMYLCASSSSGGLGEQYFGPGTRLTVT.

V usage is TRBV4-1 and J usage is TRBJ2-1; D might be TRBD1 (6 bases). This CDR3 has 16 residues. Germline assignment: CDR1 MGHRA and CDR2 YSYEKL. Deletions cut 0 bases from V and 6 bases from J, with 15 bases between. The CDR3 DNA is TGCGCCAGCAGCCAAGATTTAGAACAGGGTTTCAATGAGCAGTTCTTC. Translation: CASSQDLEQGFNEQFF.

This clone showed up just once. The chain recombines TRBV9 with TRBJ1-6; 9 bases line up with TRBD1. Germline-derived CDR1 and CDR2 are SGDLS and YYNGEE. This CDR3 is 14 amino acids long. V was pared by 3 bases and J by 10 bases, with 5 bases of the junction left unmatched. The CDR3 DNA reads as TGTGCCAGCAGCGCGGGACAGGGAGCGTCACCCCTCCACTTT. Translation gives CASSAGQGASPLHF.